A selection of T cell receptor beta chains follows, all from one sample in a study of regulatory T cells in long-lasting Graves disease. TCRdb processed the multiplex PCR reads anew with MiXCR; each CDR3 protein has one entry. This table holds about 430,000 distinct CDR3 sequences, under 25% found once. The source material was peripheral blood mononuclear cells (PBMCs), sampled when the disease was refractory, from a patient treated with antithyroid drugs. Receptors originate from a female donor with Graves disease. Both conserved end residues are trimmed from each CDR3. Size tells how often a clone was seen (once, few, many) or the class of an expanded clone, and some rows leave it out.

v_call	j_call	clone_size	cdr3_aa
TRBV7-9	TRBJ2-7	few	ASSWGAVYEQY
TRBV5-8	TRBJ2-4	NA	ASSLAGLDIQY
TRBV6-1	TRBJ2-5	NA	ASITSLGGGETQY
TRBV6-1	TRBJ2-5	NA	ASSDGTSGGETQY
TRBV28	TRBJ2-1	NA	ASSTPGLAGEEQF
TRBV6-2/TRBV6-3	TRBJ2-5	NA	ASDRRGEEETQY
TRBV11-2	TRBJ1-1	NA	ASSLDPEGSEAF
TRBV7-9	TRBJ2-5	many	ASSHEEGETQY
TRBV29-1	TRBJ1-2	many	SVETNYGYT
TRBV3-1	TRBJ2-7	few	ASSQALGGSSYEQY
TRBV10-3	TRBJ2-7	few	ASTGSGTYEQY
TRBV29-1	TRBJ2-1	few	SVFYNEQF
TRBV6-5	TRBJ2-7	many	ASSYKDSTYEQY
TRBV3-1	TRBJ2-2	NA	ASSQWGPGAGELF
TRBV2	TRBJ1-1	many	ASQVQGVTEAF
TRBV6-1	TRBJ1-1	many	ASRRTGGMNTEAF
TRBV20-1	TRBJ1-2	few	SAIGDRGGYGYT